The 5 T cell receptor beta chains below all came from one sample that was sequenced in a study of technical replicates of blood from several donors. Clones were read by immunoSEQ multiplex PCR, and TCRdb kept only the in-frame ones, dropping some. Here the sample spans 74,000 or so clones, about 96% being singletons. The sequencing sample was made of T cells isolated from PBMCs. The receptors shown here come from a human donor in good health.

There are a few counts of this clone. V is TRBV19 and J is TRBJ2-7; possibly TRBD1 for D (5 bases). The CDR3 is made up of 13 amino acids. V lost 2 bases, J lost 2 bases, and 7 bases lay in between. CDR1 and CDR2 from the germline V gene are LNHDA and SQIVND (reference sequence). CDR3 coding DNA: TGTGCCAGTAGTATACAGGGAACCTACGAGCAGTACTTC. This codes for CASSIQGTYEQYF.

The rearrangement uses TRBV6-5 and TRBJ2-1; D may be TRBD1 (6 bases). CDR1 is MNHEY, CDR2 SVGAGI, per germline. The ends were cut back, 4 bases at V and 2 bases at J, with 9 bases in the middle. The CDR3 extends over 14 amino acids. The DNA of the CDR3 is TGTGCCAGCAGTTCCAGGGGTACCTACAATGAGCAGTTCTTC. It yields the protein CASSSRGTYNEQFF.

The rearrangement joins TRBV5-5 to TRBJ2-1; 8 bases fit TRBD2. This CDR3 region has 16 residues. CDR1 is SGHKS and CDR2 is YYEKEE in the germline V gene (reference sequence). V lost 1 base to trimming and J lost 6 bases; unmatched junction nucleotides: 9. The DNA for the CDR3 is TGTGCCAGCAGCTTGTCTGGGCTAGCGGGTATCAATGAGCAGTTCTTC. It specifies CASSLSGLAGINEQFF.

This chain uses TRBV6-1 with TRBJ2-7; D remains unclear. Germline V lookup: CDR1 MNHNS, CDR2 SASEGT. V lost 3 bases and J lost 3, with 12 bases in between. The CDR3 is 14 residues long. CDR3 sequence reads: CASSEAEKSYEQYF. In DNA, the CDR3 is TGTGCCAGCAGTGAGGCAGAAAAAAGCTACGAGCAGTACTTC.

The chain uses TRBV5-1 and TRBJ1-5, with TRBD1 identical over 7 bases. V shed 1 base and J 5 bases; nucleotides not matched to a gene: 3. Germline CDR1 and CDR2: SGHRS and YFSETQ. The CDR3 has 14 residues. The CDR3 sequence: CASSLSQGDQPQHF. The CDR3 DNA sequence: TGCGCCAGCAGCTTGAGTCAGGGGGATCAGCCCCAGCATTTT.